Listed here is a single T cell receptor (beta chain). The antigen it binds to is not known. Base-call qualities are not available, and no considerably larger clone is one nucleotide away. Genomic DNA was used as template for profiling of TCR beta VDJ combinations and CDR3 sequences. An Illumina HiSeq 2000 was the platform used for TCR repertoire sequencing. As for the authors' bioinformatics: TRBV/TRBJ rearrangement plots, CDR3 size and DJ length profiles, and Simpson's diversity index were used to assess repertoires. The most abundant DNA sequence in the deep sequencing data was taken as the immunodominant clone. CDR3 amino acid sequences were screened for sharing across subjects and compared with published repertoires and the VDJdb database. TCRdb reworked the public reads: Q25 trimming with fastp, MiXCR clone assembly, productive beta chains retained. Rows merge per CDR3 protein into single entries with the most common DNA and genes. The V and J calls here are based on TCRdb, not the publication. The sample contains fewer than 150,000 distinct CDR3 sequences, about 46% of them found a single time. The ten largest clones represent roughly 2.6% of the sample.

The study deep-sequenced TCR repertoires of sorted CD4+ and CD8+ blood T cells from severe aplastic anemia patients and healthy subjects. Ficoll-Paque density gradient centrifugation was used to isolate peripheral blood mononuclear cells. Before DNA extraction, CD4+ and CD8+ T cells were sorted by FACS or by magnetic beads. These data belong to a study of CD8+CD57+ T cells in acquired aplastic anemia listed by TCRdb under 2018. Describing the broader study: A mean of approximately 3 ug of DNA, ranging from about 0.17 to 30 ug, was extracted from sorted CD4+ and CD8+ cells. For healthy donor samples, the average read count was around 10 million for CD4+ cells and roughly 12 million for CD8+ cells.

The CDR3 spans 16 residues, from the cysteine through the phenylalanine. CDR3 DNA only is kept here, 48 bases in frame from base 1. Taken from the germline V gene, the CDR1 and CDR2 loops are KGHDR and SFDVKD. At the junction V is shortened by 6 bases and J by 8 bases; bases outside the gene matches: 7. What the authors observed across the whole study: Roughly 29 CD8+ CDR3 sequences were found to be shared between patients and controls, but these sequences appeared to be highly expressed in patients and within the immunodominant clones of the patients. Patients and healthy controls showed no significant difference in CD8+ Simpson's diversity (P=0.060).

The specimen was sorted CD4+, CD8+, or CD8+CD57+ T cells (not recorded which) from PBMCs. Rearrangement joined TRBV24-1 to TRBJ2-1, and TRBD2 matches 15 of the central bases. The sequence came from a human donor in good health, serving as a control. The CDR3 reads CATSRTSGRGGDEQFF. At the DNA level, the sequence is TGTGCCACCAGTCGGACTAGCGGGAGGGGAGGTGATGAGCAGTTCTTC.